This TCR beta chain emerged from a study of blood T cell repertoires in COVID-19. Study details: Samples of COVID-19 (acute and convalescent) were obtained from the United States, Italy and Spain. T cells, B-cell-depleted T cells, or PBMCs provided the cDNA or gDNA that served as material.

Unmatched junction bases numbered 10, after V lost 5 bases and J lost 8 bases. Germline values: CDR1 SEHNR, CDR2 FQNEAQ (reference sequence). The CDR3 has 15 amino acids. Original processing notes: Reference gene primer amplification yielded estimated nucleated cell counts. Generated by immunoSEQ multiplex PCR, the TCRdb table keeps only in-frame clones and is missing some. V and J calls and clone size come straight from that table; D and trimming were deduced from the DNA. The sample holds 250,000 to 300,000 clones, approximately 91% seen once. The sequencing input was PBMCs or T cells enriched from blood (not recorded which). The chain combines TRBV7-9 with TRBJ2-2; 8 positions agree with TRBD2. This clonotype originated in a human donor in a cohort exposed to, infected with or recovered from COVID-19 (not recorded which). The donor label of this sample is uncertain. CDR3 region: CASSILLAARGELFF. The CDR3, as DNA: TGTGCCAGCAGCATCTTACTAGCGGCGCGGGGGGAGCTGTTTTTT.